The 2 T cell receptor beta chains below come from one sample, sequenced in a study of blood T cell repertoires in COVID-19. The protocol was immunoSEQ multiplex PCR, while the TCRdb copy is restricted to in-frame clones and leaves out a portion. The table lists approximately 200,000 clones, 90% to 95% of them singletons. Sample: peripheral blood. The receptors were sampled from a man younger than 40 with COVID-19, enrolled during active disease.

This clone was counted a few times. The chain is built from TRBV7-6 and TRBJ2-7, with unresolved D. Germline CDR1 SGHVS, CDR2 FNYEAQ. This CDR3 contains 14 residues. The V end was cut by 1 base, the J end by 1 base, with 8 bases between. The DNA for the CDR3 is TGTGCCAGCAGCTTAGGAGGTGGTTCCTACGAGCAGTACTTC. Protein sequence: CASSLGGGSYEQYF. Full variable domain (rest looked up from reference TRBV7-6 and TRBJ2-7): GAGVSQSPRYKVTKRGQDVALRCDPISGHVSLYWYRQALGQGPEFLTYFNYEAQQDKSGLPNDRFSAERPEGSISTLTIQRTEQRDSAMYRCASSLGGGSYEQYFGPGTRLTVT.

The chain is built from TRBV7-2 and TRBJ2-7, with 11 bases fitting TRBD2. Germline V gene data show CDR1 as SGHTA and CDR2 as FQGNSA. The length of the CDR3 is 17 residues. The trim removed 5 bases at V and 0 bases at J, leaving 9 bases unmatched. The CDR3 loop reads CASSILAGGLLSYEQYF. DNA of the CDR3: TGTGCCAGCAGCATTCTAGCGGGGGGCCTACTCTCCTACGAGCAGTACTTC.